This is a list of T cell receptor beta chains from one sample in a study of blood T cell repertoires in COVID-19. TCRdb keeps only in-frame clones here, not all; method: immunoSEQ multiplex PCR. The sample includes more than 110,000 clones, under 85% of them seen just once. Sequenced: peripheral blood. The receptors derive from a human donor in a cohort sampled during active COVID-19. The CDR3 runs from the conserved cysteine through the conserved F or W. Fields, in order: J gene, V gene, D gene, clone size, CDR3 DNA, CDR3 protein. The D gene is left open where the match is weak. Some rows have no size entry. The others give once, few or many, or a class for an expanded clone.

J gene: TRBJ2-3
V gene: TRBV7-2
D gene: TRBD2
clone size: .
CDR3 DNA: TGTGCCAGCAGCTCCAGGACTAGCGGGTATACAGATACGCAGTATTTT
CDR3 protein: CASSSRTSGYTDTQYF

J gene: TRBJ1-1
V gene: TRBV29-1
D gene: .
clone size: .
CDR3 DNA: TGCAGCGTGAGAACAGGTGTCGATGAAGCTTTCTTT
CDR3 protein: CSVRTGVDEAFF

J gene: TRBJ1-2
V gene: TRBV5-1
D gene: .
clone size: few
CDR3 DNA: TGCGCCAGCAGCTTGGCCACAGGGAACGGCTACACCTTC
CDR3 protein: CASSLATGNGYTF

J gene: TRBJ1-1
V gene: TRBV18
D gene: .
clone size: .
CDR3 DNA: TGTGCCAGCTCACCACTGTCAACAGCTAACACTGAAGCTTTCTTT
CDR3 protein: CASSPLSTANTEAFF

J gene: TRBJ1-1
V gene: TRBV6-5
D gene: .
clone size: .
CDR3 DNA: TGTGCCAGCAGTTACTATCTGGGCTCTGAAGCTTTCTTT
CDR3 protein: CASSYYLGSEAFF

J gene: TRBJ2-5
V gene: TRBV29-1
D gene: .
clone size: .
CDR3 DNA: TGCAGCGGGCAACAGGCGGAGACCCAGTACTTC
CDR3 protein: CSGQQAETQYF

J gene: TRBJ1-2
V gene: TRBV3-1/TRBV3-2
D gene: TRBD1
clone size: .
CDR3 DNA: TGTGCCAGCAGCCAATCTTCAGGGGGCAGGGTGGATGGCTACACCTTC
CDR3 protein: CASSQSSGGRVDGYTF

J gene: TRBJ2-7
V gene: TRBV19
D gene: .
clone size: .
CDR3 DNA: TGTGCCAGTAGTATAGGGCGGGGACCCTACGAGCAGTACTTC
CDR3 protein: CASSIGRGPYEQYF

J gene: TRBJ2-4
V gene: TRBV5-4
D gene: TRBD1
clone size: .
CDR3 DNA: TGTGCCAGCAGCTGGTGGGACAGGGGATCCAAAAACATTCAGTACTTC
CDR3 protein: CASSWWDRGSKNIQYF

J gene: TRBJ2-1
V gene: TRBV5-1
D gene: TRBD1
clone size: .
CDR3 DNA: TGCGCCAGCAGCGACCGGGACAGGGTTGTCAATGAGCAGTTCTTC
CDR3 protein: CASSDRDRVVNEQFF

J gene: TRBJ1-6
V gene: TRBV6-5
D gene: .
clone size: few
CDR3 DNA: TGTGCCAGCAACCATCGCGACTCTTCCCTCCACTTT
CDR3 protein: CASNHRDSSLHF

J gene: TRBJ1-2
V gene: TRBV28
D gene: TRBD1
clone size: .
CDR3 DNA: TGTGCCAGCAGCTCCGGGACAGGGCTCTATGGCTACACCTTC
CDR3 protein: CASSSGTGLYGYTF

J gene: TRBJ2-1
V gene: TRBV29-1
D gene: TRBD1
clone size: .
CDR3 DNA: TGCAGCGTCATTACGGGACAGGCTTACAATGAGCAGTTCTTC
CDR3 protein: CSVITGQAYNEQFF

J gene: TRBJ2-7
V gene: TRBV11-2
D gene: TRBD1
clone size: .
CDR3 DNA: TGTGCCAGCAGCTTAGGGGGGACAGGCCCCTACGAGCAGTACTTC
CDR3 protein: CASSLGGTGPYEQYF

J gene: TRBJ2-1
V gene: TRBV19
D gene: .
clone size: .
CDR3 DNA: TGTGCCAGTAGTACCCCTAACGGGAATGAGCAGTTCTTC
CDR3 protein: CASSTPNGNEQFF

J gene: TRBJ1-5
V gene: TRBV28
D gene: TRBD1
clone size: .
CDR3 DNA: TGTGCCAGCAATCAGGGCGGACAGGGAGATCAGCCCCAGCATTTT
CDR3 protein: CASNQGGQGDQPQHF

J gene: TRBJ2-3
V gene: TRBV4-3
D gene: TRBD2
clone size: .
CDR3 DNA: TGCGCCAGCAGCCACTCGCGGGGGTCCACAGATACGCAGTATTTT
CDR3 protein: CASSHSRGSTDTQYF

J gene: TRBJ1-1
V gene: TRBV7-8
D gene: .
clone size: .
CDR3 DNA: TGTGCCAGCAGCGTTATAGCGCGGGGCACTGAAGCTTTCTTT
CDR3 protein: CASSVIARGTEAFF

J gene: TRBJ2-7
V gene: TRBV7-9
D gene: TRBD1
clone size: .
CDR3 DNA: TGTGCCAGCAGCCCCAGACGGACAGGGTCCTACGAGCAGTACTTC
CDR3 protein: CASSPRRTGSYEQYF

J gene: TRBJ2-3
V gene: TRBV11-3
D gene: .
clone size: .
CDR3 DNA: TGTGCCAGCAGCCCAAAAGCGTACGTGGATACGCAGTATTTT
CDR3 protein: CASSPKAYVDTQYF

J gene: TRBJ2-6
V gene: TRBV9
D gene: .
clone size: .
CDR3 DNA: TGTGCCAGCAGCGTAGAGGAGGGCTGGGCCAACGTCCTGACTTTC
CDR3 protein: CASSVEEGWANVLTF

J gene: TRBJ2-4
V gene: TRBV19
D gene: TRBD1
clone size: .
CDR3 DNA: TGTGCCAGTAGTATCGGGACAGGGGGCGGTTTAGACATTCAGTACTTC
CDR3 protein: CASSIGTGGGLDIQYF

J gene: TRBJ2-7
V gene: TRBV3-1/TRBV3-2
D gene: .
clone size: .
CDR3 DNA: TGTGCCAGCAGCCTATCCGGGACACTCTACGAGCAGTACTTC
CDR3 protein: CASSLSGTLYEQYF

J gene: TRBJ1-2
V gene: TRBV19
D gene: .
clone size: .
CDR3 DNA: TGTGCCAGTAGTATTTCGGCGGACTATGGCTACACCTTC
CDR3 protein: CASSISADYGYTF

J gene: TRBJ2-1
V gene: TRBV6-4
D gene: TRBD1
clone size: .
CDR3 DNA: TGTGCCAGCAGTGACCGTAGGACAGGGATGAATGAGCAGTTCTTC
CDR3 protein: CASSDRRTGMNEQFF

J gene: TRBJ1-4
V gene: TRBV18
D gene: TRBD1
clone size: .
CDR3 DNA: TGTGCCAGCGCGGAAATTGGAGGGGGCGTAAGTGAAAAACTGTTTTTT
CDR3 protein: CASAEIGGGVSEKLFF

J gene: TRBJ2-5
V gene: TRBV6-1
D gene: TRBD2
clone size: .
CDR3 DNA: TGTGCCAGCAGTGAAGATTCGGGGGGACAAGAGACCCAGTACTTC
CDR3 protein: CASSEDSGGQETQYF

J gene: TRBJ2-5
V gene: TRBV9
D gene: .
clone size: .
CDR3 DNA: TGTGCCAGCAGCACTCAGTCGGGGGTAAAAGAGACCCAGTACTTC
CDR3 protein: CASSTQSGVKETQYF

J gene: TRBJ1-2
V gene: TRBV20-1
D gene: TRBD1
clone size: .
CDR3 DNA: TGCAGTGCTATCCACAGGGGCGACTACACCTTC
CDR3 protein: CSAIHRGDYTF

J gene: TRBJ1-1
V gene: TRBV5-4
D gene: TRBD1
clone size: once
CDR3 DNA: TGTGCCAGCAGCTTGTTTCGAGGGACAGGGACTTACACTGAAGCTTTCTTT
CDR3 protein: CASSLFRGTGTYTEAFF

J gene: TRBJ2-7
V gene: TRBV5-8
D gene: TRBD1
clone size: .
CDR3 DNA: TGTGCCAGCAGTGCAGGGGGCGCGGGTCACTTGGGCGAGCAGTACTTC
CDR3 protein: CASSAGGAGHLGEQYF

J gene: TRBJ1-5
V gene: TRBV7-2
D gene: .
clone size: .
CDR3 DNA: TGTGCCAGCAGCTTAAGAACAAGCAATCAGCCCCAGCATTTT
CDR3 protein: CASSLRTSNQPQHF

J gene: TRBJ1-2
V gene: TRBV27
D gene: .
clone size: .
CDR3 DNA: TGTGCCAGCAGTTCGACATCAGGGGCGTTTGGCTACACCTTC
CDR3 protein: CASSSTSGAFGYTF

J gene: TRBJ1-2
V gene: TRBV5-1
D gene: TRBD1
clone size: .
CDR3 DNA: TGCGCCAGCAGCACCCCGACAGGGTTGGGCGGCTACACCTTC
CDR3 protein: CASSTPTGLGGYTF

J gene: TRBJ1-3
V gene: TRBV6-5
D gene: .
clone size: few
CDR3 DNA: TGTGCCAGCAGTTACTCTGGGCTCTACTCTGGAAACACCATATATTTT
CDR3 protein: CASSYSGLYSGNTIYF